A selection of T cell receptor beta chains follows, all from one sample in a study of blood T cell repertoires in COVID-19. TCRdb keeps only in-frame clones here, not all; method: immunoSEQ multiplex PCR. The table has 140,000 to 150,000 clones, approximately 88% seen once. Input material: peripheral blood. The receptors derive from a man between 65 and 85 years old with acute or convalescent COVID-19. The CDR3 runs from the conserved cysteine through the conserved F or W. The D gene is left open where the match is weak. Size values are once, few and many counts, or a class for expanded clones, and some rows have none.

D: TRBD2
J: TRBJ2-2
size: NA
V: TRBV27
DNA: TGTGCCAGCAGTTTATCGTTAGCGGGAGTAAGGGCCGGGGAGCTGTTTTTT
CDR3: CASSLSLAGVRAGELFF

D: TRBD1
J: TRBJ1-2
size: NA
V: TRBV7-2
DNA: TGTGCCAGCAGCTTCCGGGACAGGGGAGGCTACACCTTC
CDR3: CASSFRDRGGYTF

D: TRBD2
J: TRBJ2-7
size: NA
V: TRBV6-5
DNA: TGTGCCAGCAGTTCGGGACTAGCGGCCTACGAGCAGTACTTC
CDR3: CASSSGLAAYEQYF

D: NA
J: TRBJ1-4
size: NA
V: TRBV7-9
DNA: TGTGCCAGCAGCTCCCGGCGGGAGGCTAATGAAAAACTGTTTTTT
CDR3: CASSSRREANEKLFF

D: TRBD1
J: TRBJ2-7
size: NA
V: TRBV5-1
DNA: TGCGCCAGCAGGGAGACAGGGCAACACTACGAGCAGTACTTC
CDR3: CASRETGQHYEQYF

D: NA
J: TRBJ2-1
size: NA
V: TRBV27
DNA: TGTGCCAGCAGCCCCCGGGGGTCCAGCTACAATGAGCAGTTCTTC
CDR3: CASSPRGSSYNEQFF

D: TRBD1
J: TRBJ1-1
size: NA
V: TRBV14
DNA: TGTGCCAGCAGCCAAACAGGGGGTGGCACTGAAGCTTTCTTT
CDR3: CASSQTGGGTEAFF

D: NA
J: TRBJ1-5
size: NA
V: TRBV24-1
DNA: TGTGCCACCAGTTCGGGAGAGGGTTATAGTCAGCCCCAGCATTTT
CDR3: CATSSGEGYSQPQHF

D: TRBD1
J: TRBJ1-5
size: few
V: TRBV19
DNA: TGTGCCAGTAGTGGACAGGGCGGCAATCAGCCCCAGCATTTT
CDR3: CASSGQGGNQPQHF

D: NA
J: TRBJ2-2
size: NA
V: TRBV11-2
DNA: TGTGCCAGCAAACCCGAGGACAGGGACTACCGGGAGCTGTTTTTT
CDR3: CASKPEDRDYRELFF

D: TRBD1
J: TRBJ2-7
size: NA
V: TRBV19
DNA: TGTGCCAGTAGTCTCCGGGACAGGGGGGCCTACGAGCAGTACTTC
CDR3: CASSLRDRGAYEQYF

D: TRBD2
J: TRBJ2-1
size: NA
V: TRBV11-3
DNA: TGTGCCAGCAGCTCTAGCGGGAGCGCCTACAATGAGCAGTTCTTC
CDR3: CASSSSGSAYNEQFF

D: NA
J: TRBJ2-7
size: NA
V: TRBV24-1
DNA: TGTGCCACCAGTTCCTTCGGGGACGAGCAGTACTTC
CDR3: CATSSFGDEQYF

D: TRBD1
J: TRBJ1-1
size: NA
V: TRBV11-2
DNA: TGTGCCAGCAGCTCCAAACCTAGGACAGGGTCAATGAACACTGAAGCTTTCTTT
CDR3: CASSSKPRTGSMNTEAFF

D: NA
J: TRBJ1-5
size: NA
V: TRBV24-1
DNA: TGTGCCACCAGTACTCTCGGCAATCAGCCCCAGCATTTT
CDR3: CATSTLGNQPQHF

D: NA
J: TRBJ1-3
size: NA
V: TRBV6-5
DNA: TGTGCCAGTAGTCGAGGGAGGGCTGCTGGAAACACCATATATTTT
CDR3: CASSRGRAAGNTIYF

D: TRBD1
J: TRBJ1-5
size: NA
V: TRBV6-6
DNA: TGTGCCAGCAGTCCGCGGCAGGGGGAGAAAGGCAATCAGCCCCAGCATTTT
CDR3: CASSPRQGEKGNQPQHF

D: TRBD1
J: TRBJ1-5
size: NA
V: TRBV6-5
DNA: TGTGCCAGCAGTTACGAGGGGGCGCGGAGCAATCAGCCCCAGCATTTT
CDR3: CASSYEGARSNQPQHF

D: NA
J: TRBJ1-5
size: NA
V: TRBV6-5
DNA: TGTGCCAGCCTCTCGAGTGATAGCAATCAGCCCCAGCATTTT
CDR3: CASLSSDSNQPQHF

D: NA
J: TRBJ1-3
size: once
V: TRBV20-1
DNA: TGCAGTGCGACAGACGGAAACACCATATATTTT
CDR3: CSATDGNTIYF

D: TRBD1
J: TRBJ1-2
size: NA
V: TRBV19
DNA: TGTGCCAGTAGTAAGGGACAGCCGTCGGGGGGCTACACCTTC
CDR3: CASSKGQPSGGYTF

D: TRBD1
J: TRBJ1-1
size: NA
V: TRBV5-1
DNA: TGCGCCAGCAGCTTAACACGGGACAGGGGGACGGGGACTGAAGCTTTCTTT
CDR3: CASSLTRDRGTGTEAFF

D: TRBD1
J: TRBJ1-4
size: NA
V: TRBV14
DNA: TGTGCCAGCAGCCCACCGCAGGGGGATGAAAAACTGTTTTTT
CDR3: CASSPPQGDEKLFF

D: NA
J: TRBJ2-3
size: NA
V: TRBV10-3
DNA: TGTGCCAGCCGAGATCCAACAGATACGCAGTATTTT
CDR3: CASRDPTDTQYF

D: NA
J: TRBJ1-1
size: once
V: TRBV5-1
DNA: TGCGCCAGCAGCCCTACGGGGGGGAGTCACACTGAAGCTTTCTTT
CDR3: CASSPTGGSHTEAFF

D: NA
J: TRBJ1-2
size: NA
V: TRBV29-1
DNA: TGCAGCGTTATAACTCCAGAGGACTATGGCTACACCTTC
CDR3: CSVITPEDYGYTF

D: TRBD1
J: TRBJ2-7
size: NA
V: TRBV14
DNA: TGTGCCAGCAGCCGAAACAGGGGGTCGGCACTCAGCCCCGAGCAGTACTTC
CDR3: CASSRNRGSALSPEQYF

D: TRBD1
J: TRBJ1-2
size: NA
V: TRBV7-9
DNA: TGTGCCAGCAGATCGAGGGGGACAGCTAACTATGGCTACACCTTC
CDR3: CASRSRGTANYGYTF

D: NA
J: TRBJ1-2
size: NA
V: TRBV2
DNA: TGTGCCAGCTCACCTAGGTCTAACTATGGCTACACCTTC
CDR3: CASSPRSNYGYTF

D: NA
J: TRBJ2-3
size: NA
V: TRBV7-3
DNA: TGTGCCAGCAGCTTAAGTAACAGCTTTAGCACAGATACGCAGTATTTT
CDR3: CASSLSNSFSTDTQYF